This TCR beta chain came from a study of regulatory T cells in long-lasting Graves disease. Study-wide results and caveats: Newly diagnosed Graves' patients had higher TCR diversity than persistent ones.

Investigators prepared the TCR beta libraries by applying iRepertoire HTBI primers and Arm-PCR of CDR3 regions. One entry per CDR3 protein results from TCRdb running MiXCR on the multiplex PCR reads. Of about 440,000 distinct CDR3 sequences in the sample, 15% are singletons; the top ten hold approximately 15%. Trimming removed 6 bases from V and 4 bases from J, with 13 bases in between. In germline, CDR1 is WSHSY, CDR2 SAAADI. This CDR3 region has 14 residues. As to time point: newly diagnosed GD, antithyroid drugs for less than 3 months. PBMC RNA served as the TCR library source. This clonotype occurred a few times. Its specificity is unknown. The same specimen was also included in a second study, on T cells in Graves' hyperthyroidism and ophthalmopathy. From that report: A set of HTBI primers served as the primers for a first-round RT-PCR of the TCR CDR3.

The sequence was obtained from a woman aged 25 to 39 with Graves disease. The sequencing here drew on peripheral blood mononuclear cells (PBMCs), taken at new diagnosis, from a patient treated with antithyroid drugs. The J gene is TRBJ2-1, the V gene TRBV10-2, with D possibly TRBD2 on 6 matching bases. DNA for the CDR3: TGCGCCAGCAGGCCGGGACTGAGGTACAATGAGCAGTTCTTC. Its protein is CASRPGLRYNEQFF.